Shown below are 6 T cell receptor beta chains from a single sample sequenced in a study of cytomegalovirus exposure and HLA in healthy donors. Primers: 60 Vbeta forward and 13 Jbeta reverse. This table comes from immunoSEQ multiplex PCR, and its TCRdb copy is limited to in-frame clones, with some not included. There are some 92,000 clones in the sample; more than 70% occur only once, and approximately 11% lies in the top ten. The sample was PBMCs. The receptors originated from a man younger than 35 in good health and CMV-seropositive.

The rearrangement links TRBV2 to TRBJ1-6, with unresolved D. From germline, CDR1 is SNHLY and CDR2 FYNNEI. Trimming stripped 3 bases from V and 5 bases from J, with 11 bases between. This CDR3 has 15 residues. CDR3 DNA: TGTGCCAGCAGTGATCTAGCGACGGATAATTCACCCCTCCACTTT. This encodes CASSDLATDNSPLHF. Full variable domain (missing parts from reference TRBV2 and TRBJ1-6): EPEVTQTPSHQVTQMGQEVILRCVPISNHLYFYWYRQILGQKVEFLVSFYNNEISEKSEIFDDQFSVERPDGSNFTLKIRSTKLEDSAMYFCASSDLATDNSPLHFGNGTRLTVT.

The chain carries TRBV5-5 and TRBJ2-3, with a tentative D call TRBD2 (5 bases). Germline lookup yields CDR1 SGHKS and CDR2 YYEKEE (reference sequence). Between the trimmed V and J ends, which lost 4 bases and 2 bases, there was a span of 20 bases. CDR3 length: 17 amino acids. This CDR3 is CASSQASRGLNTDTQYF. The CDR3 coding sequence is TGTGCCAGCAGCCAGGCGTCGCGCGGGTTGAACACAGATACGCAGTATTTT.

The CDR3 DNA sequence: TGTGCCTGGGTACAGGGATTCACCTATAATTCACCCCTCCACTTT. Protein product: CAWVQGFTYNSPLHF. J is TRBJ1-6 and V is TRBV30; weak D call: TRBD1 (6 bases). This CDR3 has 15 amino acids. Germline CDR1 and CDR2: GTSNPN and SVGIG (reference sequence). Trimming shortened V by 5 bases and J by 2 bases, and 13 bases separated the two germline ends.

This CDR3 is CAWSPGVSLFF. CDR3 DNA: TGTGCCTGGAGCCCAGGGGTTTCGCTGTTCTTC. This chain joins TRBV30 and TRBJ2-1; a weak D match, TRBD1 (6 bases). Germline V gene sequence: CDR1 GTSNPN, CDR2 SVGIG (reference sequence). There are 11 residues in the CDR3. Trimming stripped 3 bases from V and 15 bases from J, with 15 bases between.

Points on this clone: Mismatch with germline at one junction end may stem from a read error. The chain links TRBV10-2 to TRBJ1-2; no clear D gene. The CDR3 consists of 14 residues. Per germline, CDR1 WSHSY and CDR2 SAAADI. This CDR3 reads CATSQLVTGYGYTF. For the CDR3, the DNA is TGCGCCACCAGTCAATTAGTAACGGGCTATGGCTACACCTTC.

The chain combines TRBV29-1 with TRBJ2-7; 10 bases map to TRBD1. CDR3 length: 12 residues. Trimming removed 5 bases from V and 3 bases from J; junction bases left unmatched: 1. Looked up from germline, CDR1 is SQVTM and CDR2 is ANQGSEA. The CDR3 DNA sequence: TGCAGCGTTTGGGACAGGGGCTACGAGCAGTACTTC. It specifies CSVWDRGYEQYF.